These T cell receptor beta chains were read from a single sample in a study of T cell responses to AZD1222 COVID-19 vaccine. The table came from immunoSEQ multiplex PCR; TCRdb's copy has only in-frame clones and leaves some out. In the table there are about 130,000 clones, roughly 94% of which are singletons. Material: peripheral blood, obtained on day 0 of AZD1222 vaccination. These receptors came from an adult in good health. The CDR3 runs from the conserved cysteine through the conserved F or W. Fields, in order: J gene, V gene, D gene, clone size, CDR3 protein, CDR3 DNA. A D gene is named only where the DNA matches it firmly. Clone size is given for some rows only: seen once, a few or many times, or a class if the clone is expanded.

J gene: TRBJ2-1; V gene: TRBV4-1; D gene: -; clone size: -; CDR3 protein: CASSQVASAYNEQFF; CDR3 DNA: TGCGCCAGCAGCCAAGTTGCATCGGCCTACAATGAGCAGTTCTTC
J gene: TRBJ1-5; V gene: TRBV7-2; D gene: -; clone size: -; CDR3 protein: CASSPGLGQPQHF; CDR3 DNA: TGTGCCAGCAGCCCAGGATTGGGACAGCCCCAGCATTTT
J gene: TRBJ2-1; V gene: TRBV7-9; D gene: -; clone size: -; CDR3 protein: CASSLDGVPYNEQFF; CDR3 DNA: TGTGCCAGCAGCTTAGACGGGGTCCCCTACAATGAGCAGTTCTTC
J gene: TRBJ1-2; V gene: TRBV18; D gene: -; clone size: -; CDR3 protein: CASSPGDRYGYTF; CDR3 DNA: TGTGCCAGCTCACCTGGGGATCGCTATGGCTACACCTTC
J gene: TRBJ2-7; V gene: TRBV2; D gene: TRBD2; clone size: -; CDR3 protein: CASSRTSGFNLGEQYF; CDR3 DNA: TGTGCCAGCAGCCGGACTAGCGGGTTTAACCTGGGGGAGCAGTACTTC
J gene: TRBJ2-1; V gene: TRBV4-3; D gene: -; clone size: once; CDR3 protein: CASSQDLTRSYLNEQFF; CDR3 DNA: TGCGCCAGCAGCCAAGATCTAACCCGCTCCTACTTAAATGAGCAGTTCTTC
J gene: TRBJ2-7; V gene: TRBV9; D gene: TRBD2; clone size: -; CDR3 protein: CASSVTSGPGYEQYF; CDR3 DNA: TGTGCCAGCAGCGTGACTAGCGGGCCCGGTTACGAGCAGTACTTC
J gene: TRBJ1-2; V gene: TRBV27; D gene: -; clone size: -; CDR3 protein: CASSFQGLNYGYTF; CDR3 DNA: TGTGCCAGCAGTTTCCAGGGGCTAAACTATGGCTACACCTTC
J gene: TRBJ2-5; V gene: TRBV6-2/TRBV6-3; D gene: -; clone size: -; CDR3 protein: CASSYSRGEETQYF; CDR3 DNA: TGTGCCAGCAGTTACTCGAGAGGGGAAGAGACCCAGTACTTC
J gene: TRBJ1-6; V gene: TRBV30; D gene: -; clone size: -; CDR3 protein: CAWSVQIQYPHHF; CDR3 DNA: TGTGCCTGGAGTGTACAAATCCAATATCCCCACCACTTT
J gene: TRBJ2-1; V gene: TRBV18; D gene: TRBD2; clone size: -; CDR3 protein: CASSPLAGDNEQFF; CDR3 DNA: TGTGCCAGCTCACCTCTAGCGGGGGACAATGAGCAGTTCTTC
J gene: TRBJ1-2; V gene: TRBV24-1; D gene: -; clone size: -; CDR3 protein: CATSRLIKQETYPYGYTF; CDR3 DNA: TGTGCCACCAGTAGACTAATTAAACAGGAGACGTACCCCTATGGCTACACCTTC
J gene: TRBJ1-2; V gene: TRBV27; D gene: -; clone size: -; CDR3 protein: CASSRGGTPNYGYTF; CDR3 DNA: TGTGCCAGCAGTCGTGGCGGGACACCTAACTATGGCTACACCTTC
J gene: TRBJ2-5; V gene: TRBV18; D gene: -; clone size: once; CDR3 protein: CASSPGNGQETQYF; CDR3 DNA: TGTGCCAGCTCACCAGGGAACGGACAAGAGACCCAGTACTTC
J gene: TRBJ1-5; V gene: TRBV19; D gene: -; clone size: -; CDR3 protein: CASSRTVNQPQHF; CDR3 DNA: TGTGCCAGTAGTAGAACAGTAAATCAGCCCCAGCATTTT
J gene: TRBJ2-3; V gene: TRBV29-1; D gene: TRBD1; clone size: -; CDR3 protein: CSAIQGASTDTQYF; CDR3 DNA: TGCAGCGCAATACAGGGGGCCTCCACAGATACGCAGTATTTT
J gene: TRBJ1-1; V gene: TRBV5-1; D gene: -; clone size: -; CDR3 protein: CASSFSPGPLNTEAFF; CDR3 DNA: TGCGCCAGCAGCTTTTCTCCGGGACCCCTGAACACTGAAGCTTTCTTT